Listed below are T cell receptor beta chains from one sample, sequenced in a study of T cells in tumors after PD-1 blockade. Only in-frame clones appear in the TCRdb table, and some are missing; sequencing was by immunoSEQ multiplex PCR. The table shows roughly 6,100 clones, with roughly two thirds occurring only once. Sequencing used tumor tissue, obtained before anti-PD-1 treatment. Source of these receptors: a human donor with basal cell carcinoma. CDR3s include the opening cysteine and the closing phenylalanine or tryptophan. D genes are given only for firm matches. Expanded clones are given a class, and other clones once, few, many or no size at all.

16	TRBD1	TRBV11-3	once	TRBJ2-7	TGTGCCAGCAGAGGAAGGGGTAGGGACAGCAACTACGAGCAGTACTTC	CASRGRGRDSNYEQYF
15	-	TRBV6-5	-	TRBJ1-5	TGTGCCAGCAGCCGTACCTGGGGGAAGGATCAGCCCCAGCATTTT	CASSRTWGKDQPQHF
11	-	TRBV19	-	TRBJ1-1	TGTGCCAGTAGGACACCCAATGAAGCTTTCTTT	CASRTPNEAFF
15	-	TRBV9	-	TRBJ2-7	TGTGCCAGCAGCCCCGCGGCTCGGGTTTACCACGAGCAGTACTTC	CASSPAARVYHEQYF
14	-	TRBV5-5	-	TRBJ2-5	TGTGCCAGCAGCTTGGGCGGAATATTCGAGACCCAGTACTTC	CASSLGGIFETQYF
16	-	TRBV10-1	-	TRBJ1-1	TGCGCCAGCAGAAGGGGGACGGTTGGGAGGGGCACTGAAGCTTTCTTT	CASRRGTVGRGTEAFF
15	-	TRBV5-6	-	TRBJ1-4	TGTGCCAGCAGCTCCCCGGGGGCTGTAGGTGAAAAACTGTTTTTT	CASSSPGAVGEKLFF
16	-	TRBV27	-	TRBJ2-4	TGTGCCAGCAGGGTTAAACAGGGAGACACCAAAAACATTCAGTACTTC	CASRVKQGDTKNIQYF
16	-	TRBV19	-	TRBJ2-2	TGTGCCAGTAGCAACCTTCTGGGTTATGGCACCGGGGAGCTGTTTTTT	CASSNLLGYGTGELFF
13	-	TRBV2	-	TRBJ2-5	TGTGCCAGCAGCCTAGCCCTAAAAGAGACCCAGTACTTC	CASSLALKETQYF
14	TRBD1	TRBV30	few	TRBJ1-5	TGTGCCTGGAGTGTAGGGGGACAGAATCAGCCCCAGCATTTT	CAWSVGGQNQPQHF
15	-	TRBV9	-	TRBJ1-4	TGTGCCAGCAGCCAATCGGGGTTACCTTATGAAAAACTGTTTTTT	CASSQSGLPYEKLFF
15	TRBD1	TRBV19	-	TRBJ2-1	TGTGCCAGTAGTAGAGACGGGACAGCTGGTCATGAGCAGTTCTTC	CASSRDGTAGHEQFF
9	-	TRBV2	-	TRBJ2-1	TGTGCCAGCAAGACTACGCAGTTCTTC	CASKTTQFF
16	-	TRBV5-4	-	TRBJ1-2	TGTGCCAGCAGCCCCCAGCCGACAGTCAGAAACTATGGCTACACCTTC	CASSPQPTVRNYGYTF
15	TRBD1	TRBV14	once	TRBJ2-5	TGTGCCAGCAGCCAAGCCGGCAGGGGGTCGGAGACCCAGTACTTC	CASSQAGRGSETQYF
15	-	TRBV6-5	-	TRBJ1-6	TGTGCCAGCAGTTCCGGTCGACAGCTCGGCTCACCCCTCCACTTT	CASSSGRQLGSPLHF
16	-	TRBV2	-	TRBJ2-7	TGTGCCAGCAGTGATACTCTAGCCTCCTCCTCCTACGAGCAGTACTTC	CASSDTLASSSYEQYF
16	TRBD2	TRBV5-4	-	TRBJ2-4	TGTGCCAGCAGCCTCGGGGGGGGTTCGGCCAAAAACATTCAGTACTTC	CASSLGGGSAKNIQYF
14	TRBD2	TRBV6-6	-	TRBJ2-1	TGTGCCAGCAACTCCCGGGGAGGGGTAAGTGAGCAGTTCTTC	CASNSRGGVSEQFF
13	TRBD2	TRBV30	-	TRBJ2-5	TGTGCCTGGAGTCTGGGAGGGTGGGAGACCCAGTACTTC	CAWSLGGWETQYF
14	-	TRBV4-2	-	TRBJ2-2	TGTGCCAGCAGCCAAGAGAGGCGGACCGGGGAGCTGTTTTTT	CASSQERRTGELFF
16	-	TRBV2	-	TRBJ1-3	TGTGCCAGCAGTCCAACCGGCCCGCACTCTGGAAACACCATATATTTT	CASSPTGPHSGNTIYF
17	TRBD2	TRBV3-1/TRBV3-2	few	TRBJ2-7	TGTGCCAGCAGCCTCGTGGGAGCGGGGGCCAAACTCTACGAGCAGTACTTC	CASSLVGAGAKLYEQYF
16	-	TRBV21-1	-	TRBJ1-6	TGTGCCAGCAGCAAAGATGGGGGGGTGTTTTCTTCACCCCTCCACTTT	CASSKDGGVFSSPLHF
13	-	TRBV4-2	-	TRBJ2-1	TGTGCCAGCAGCCAAGAAGGGGCGGGTGAGCAGTTCTTC	CASSQEGAGEQFF
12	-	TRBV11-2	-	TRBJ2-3	TGTGCCATCCTCGAGGACCGAGATACGCAGTATTTT	CAILEDRDTQYF
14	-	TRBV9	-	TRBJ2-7	TGTGCCAGCAGCAGGGGGACACCTGCCTACGAGCAGTACTTC	CASSRGTPAYEQYF
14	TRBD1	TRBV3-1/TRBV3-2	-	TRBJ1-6	TGTGCCAGCAGCCCCCCAGGGGGGGTTAAGCCCCTCCACTTT	CASSPPGGVKPLHF
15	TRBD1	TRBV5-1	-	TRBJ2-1	TGCGCCAGCAGCTTCCGGGACAGGGAATACAATGAGCAGTTCTTC	CASSFRDREYNEQFF
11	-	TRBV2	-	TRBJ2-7	TGTGCCACCAGGACGGGCCCCGAGCAGTACTTC	CATRTGPEQYF
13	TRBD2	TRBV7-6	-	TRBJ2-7	TGTGCCAGCAGTCGGGGGGGCTCCTACGAGCAGTACTTC	CASSRGGSYEQYF
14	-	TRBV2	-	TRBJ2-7	TGTGCCAGCAGTGAAACCCGGGTACGTTTTGAGCAGTACTTC	CASSETRVRFEQYF
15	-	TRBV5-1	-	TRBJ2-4	TGCGCCAGCAGCTTGTCCGCAGTGTCCAAAAACATTCAGTACTTC	CASSLSAVSKNIQYF
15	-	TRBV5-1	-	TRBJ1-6	TGCGCCAGCAGTCTCGGACAGCCCTATAATTCACCCCTCCACTTT	CASSLGQPYNSPLHF
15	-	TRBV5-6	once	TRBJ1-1	TGTGCCAGCAGCTTAGCGAGGCGTGATAACACTGAAGCTTTCTTT	CASSLARRDNTEAFF
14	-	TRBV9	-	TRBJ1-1	TGTGCCAGCAGCGTAGATGGGGCGAACACTGAAGCTTTCTTT	CASSVDGANTEAFF
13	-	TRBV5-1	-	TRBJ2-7	TGCGCCAGCAGCTTGGAACTCCCTTGGGAGCAGTACTTC	CASSLELPWEQYF
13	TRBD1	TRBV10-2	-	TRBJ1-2	TGCGCCAGCAGTCGACAGGGGGACTATGGCTACACCTTC	CASSRQGDYGYTF
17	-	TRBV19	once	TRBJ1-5	TGTGCCAGTAGGAAGATCCGTGGCAGCTTTAGCAATCAGCCCCAGCATTTT	CASRKIRGSFSNQPQHF
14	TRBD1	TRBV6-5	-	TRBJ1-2	TGTGCCAGCGGTTATTCGGGACAGGGATACAGATACACCTTC	CASGYSGQGYRYTF
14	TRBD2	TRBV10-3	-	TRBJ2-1	TGTGCCATCCGGGCTAGCGGGGGGAACAATGAGCAGTTCTTC	CAIRASGGNNEQFF
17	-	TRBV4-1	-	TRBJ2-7	TGCGCCAGCAGCCAAGGTGCATTAGCAGGGTATCCCTACGAGCAGTACTTC	CASSQGALAGYPYEQYF
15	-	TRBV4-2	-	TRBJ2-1	TGTGCCAGCAGCCAAGCGGGGGAACTTTACAATGAGCAGTTCTTC	CASSQAGELYNEQFF
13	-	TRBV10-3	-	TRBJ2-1	TGTGCCATCAGTGGGCAGGGGTCGGATGAGCAGTTCTTC	CAISGQGSDEQFF
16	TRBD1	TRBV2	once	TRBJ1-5	TGTGCCAGCAGTGGGGGGACAGGGGGCGGATTTCAGCCCCAGCATTTT	CASSGGTGGGFQPQHF
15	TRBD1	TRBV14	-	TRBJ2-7	TGTGCCAGCAGCCAGGTGGACAGGGGGCGCCTCGAGCAGTACTTC	CASSQVDRGRLEQYF
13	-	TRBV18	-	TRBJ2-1	TGTGCCAGCTCTCCACGGGGAGACAATGAGCAGTTCTTC	CASSPRGDNEQFF
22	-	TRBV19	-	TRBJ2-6	TGTGCCAGTAGTAAGAAGGGTTTTGGGTCGGGACTCCTCGCGGGTGGGGCCAACGTCCTGACTTTC	CASSKKGFGSGLLAGGANVLTF
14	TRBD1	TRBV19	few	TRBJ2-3	TGTGCCAGCTCCGGGACAGCTAGCACAGATACGCAGTATTTT	CASSGTASTDTQYF
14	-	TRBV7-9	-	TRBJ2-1	TGTGCCAGCAGCCCACTGCGGGGCCTCAATGAGCAGTTCTTC	CASSPLRGLNEQFF
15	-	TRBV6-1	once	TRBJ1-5	TGTGCCAGCAGTGATTGGGGGGCCCCCAATCAGCCCCAGCATTTT	CASSDWGAPNQPQHF
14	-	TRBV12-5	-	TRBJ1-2	TGTGCTAGTGGGCGAGGGGAGGGGGTTGATGGCTACACCTTC	CASGRGEGVDGYTF